This paragraph covers one T cell receptor (beta chain) sequence. The target of this receptor is not known. Qualities for individual bases were not recorded, and no much larger clone is one base off. These data are taken from a study of response to subunit inactivated influenza vaccine (dated by TCRdb to the late 2010s). Regarding the research as a whole: The study used deep quantitative T cell receptor repertoire profiling to track responses to a trivalent subunit inactivated influenza vaccine.

The CDR3 sequence holds 16 residues, the cysteine and phenylalanine included. The entry retains the CDR3 DNA only, 48 bases that are in frame from base 1. Trimming removed 4 bases from V and 1 base from J; the gene matches leave 5 bases unexplained. Via the germline V gene, CDR1 is MNHEY and CDR2 SVGEGT. Study-wide conclusions, independent of this receptor: The authors suggested that each seasonal influenza vaccination may recruit only a limited number of new T cells.

The library came from RT-PCR. The sequencer was an Illumina HiSeq 2500. The public reads were run again by TCRdb, first through fastp at Q25 and then through MiXCR, and only productive beta chains were kept. Each entry is one CDR3 protein sequence, shown with its most common DNA and genes. Counted in this sample were approximately 520,000 distinct CDR3 sequences; 16% of them appeared once. The ten largest account for 3% of the sample. The source is a man between 45 and 75 years old who received an inactivated influenza vaccine. Donor details come from another sample of the same person, matched by shared clones. Sequencing used CD4+ T cells sorted from PBMCs, obtained less than 25 months after vaccination. The chain couples TRBV6-2 or TRBV6-3 to TRBJ2-7; 12 junctional bases match TRBD2. The nucleotide sequence is given as TGTGCCAGCAGTTCCCGGACTAGCGGGACATCCTACGAGCAGTACTTC. It translates as CASSSRTSGTSYEQYF.